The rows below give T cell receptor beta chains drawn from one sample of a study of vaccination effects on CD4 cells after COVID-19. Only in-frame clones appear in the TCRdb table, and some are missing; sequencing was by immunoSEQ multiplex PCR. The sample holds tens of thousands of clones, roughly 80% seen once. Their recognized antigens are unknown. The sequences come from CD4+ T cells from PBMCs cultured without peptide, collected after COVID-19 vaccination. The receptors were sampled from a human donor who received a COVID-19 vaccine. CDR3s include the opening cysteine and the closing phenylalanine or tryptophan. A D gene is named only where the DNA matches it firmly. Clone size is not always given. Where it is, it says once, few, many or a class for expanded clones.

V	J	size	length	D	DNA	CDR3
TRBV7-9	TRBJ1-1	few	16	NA	TGTGCCAGCAGCTTAGGTTCACGGGGTATGAACACTGAAGCTTTCTTT	CASSLGSRGMNTEAFF
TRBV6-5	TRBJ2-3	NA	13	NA	TGTGCCAGCAGTTACTCGAACGCGGATACGCAGTATTTT	CASSYSNADTQYF
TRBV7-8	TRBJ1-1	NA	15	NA	TGTGCCAGCAGCCCATACCCGGGCTGGTACACTGAAGCTTTCTTT	CASSPYPGWYTEAFF
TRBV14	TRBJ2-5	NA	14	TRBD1	TGTGCCAGCAGCCCAGGGGGAGCCCAAGAGACCCAGTACTTC	CASSPGGAQETQYF
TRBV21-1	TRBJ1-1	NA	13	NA	TGTGCCAGCAGCAGAGGAGTAGTCACTGAAGCTTTCTTT	CASSRGVVTEAFF
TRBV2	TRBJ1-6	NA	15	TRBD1	TGTGCCAGCAGTGGTGGGGACAGGGGGTCTTCACCCCTCCACTTT	CASSGGDRGSSPLHF
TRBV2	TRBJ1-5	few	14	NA	TGTGCCAGCAGTGAAACCCAGGGAGGCCAGCCCCAGCATTTT	CASSETQGGQPQHF
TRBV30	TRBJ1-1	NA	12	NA	TGTGCCTGGAGTAGGGGAAACCCTGAAGCTTTCTTT	CAWSRGNPEAFF
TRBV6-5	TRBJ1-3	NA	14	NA	TGTGCCAGCAGTTACTCTCAAGCTGGAAACACCATATATTTT	CASSYSQAGNTIYF
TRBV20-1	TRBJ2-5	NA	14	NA	TGCAGTGCTAGTATCGGGGGGCGGCAAGAGACCCAGTACTTC	CSASIGGRQETQYF
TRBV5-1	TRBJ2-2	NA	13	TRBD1	TGCGCCAGCAGCACGACAGGGGGCGGGGAGCTGTTTTTT	CASSTTGGGELFF
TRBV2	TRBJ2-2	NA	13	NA	TGTGCCAGCAGGAGGAGGGACACCGGGGAGCTGTTTTTT	CASRRRDTGELFF
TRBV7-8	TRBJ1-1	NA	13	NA	TGTGCCAGCAGCTTAGCATATCTCACTGAAGCTTTCTTT	CASSLAYLTEAFF
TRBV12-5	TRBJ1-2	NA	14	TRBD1	TGTGCTAGTGGTTTGACGGACAGGGGTCATGGCTACACCTTC	CASGLTDRGHGYTF
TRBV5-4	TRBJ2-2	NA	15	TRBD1	TGTGCCAGCAGCTTGGGCAGGGGGCAAGGCGGGGAGCTGTTTTTT	CASSLGRGQGGELFF
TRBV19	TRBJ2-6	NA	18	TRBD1	TGTGCCAGTAGTATGGACAGGGCGGAGTTCTCTGGGGCCAACGTCCTGACTTTC	CASSMDRAEFSGANVLTF